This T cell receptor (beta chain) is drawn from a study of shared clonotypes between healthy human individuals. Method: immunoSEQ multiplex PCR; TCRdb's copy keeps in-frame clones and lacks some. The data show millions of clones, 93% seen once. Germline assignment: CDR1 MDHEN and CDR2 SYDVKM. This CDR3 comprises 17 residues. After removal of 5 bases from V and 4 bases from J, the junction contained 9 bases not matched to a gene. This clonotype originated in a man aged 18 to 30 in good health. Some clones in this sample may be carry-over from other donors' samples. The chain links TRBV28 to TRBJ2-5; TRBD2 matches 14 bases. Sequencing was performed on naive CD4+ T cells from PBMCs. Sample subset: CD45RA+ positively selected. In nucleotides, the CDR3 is TGTGCCAGCAGTCGACTAGCGGGAGGGCCTGGGGGAGAGACCCAGTACTTC. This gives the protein CASSRLAGGPGGETQYF.